The clone carrying this T cell receptor beta chain was recorded a few times. The data were taken from a study of Ad26.COV2.S vaccination and SARS-CoV-2 variants. Study context: In the study, Ad26.COV2.S was injected intramuscularly once, or twice 56 days apart.

The sample's treatment: roughly 20 received Ad26.COV2.S at low or high dose, single or two shots; about five received placebo; per-sample allocation not given. It was on day 63 after the first vaccine or placebo injection that samples were taken. Between the trimmed V and J ends, which lost 5 bases and 3 bases, there was a span of 6 bases. This CDR3 comprises 12 residues. Germline V gives CDR1 MNHEY, CDR2 SVGEGT. The protocol was immunoSEQ multiplex PCR, while the TCRdb copy is restricted to in-frame clones and leaves out a portion. Here the sample spans some 290,000 clones, about 86% being singletons.

Sample: peripheral blood, taken in a trial of Ad26.COV2.S vaccine versus placebo. This TCR came from a person between 18 and 60 years old who received the Ad26.COV2.S COVID-19 vaccine or a placebo. The V and J genes are TRBV6-2 or TRBV6-3 and TRBJ2-3; D is ambiguous. CDR3 DNA: TGTGCCAGCAGTCGACGAACAGATACGCAGTATTTT. This codes for CASSRRTDTQYF.